This T cell receptor (beta chain) appears in the sequencing data of a study of cytomegalovirus exposure and HLA in healthy donors. Germline V gene data show CDR1 as SGHTA and CDR2 as FQGTGA. This CDR3 has 12 amino acids. Trimming shortened V by 3 bases and J by 8 bases, and 10 bases separated the two germline ends. General study points: TCR beta V- and J-gene trimming, according to a later analysis, was linked to a missense DCLRE1C variant. The study put 150 or so TCR beta chains on its list as cytomegalovirus-associated. Later, an analysis showed that TCR beta chains associated with HLA were more clonally expanded than others that were equally common.

A word on this clone: Its antigen is currently unknown.

The primer mix had 60 Vbeta and 13 Jbeta primers. Assay: immunoSEQ multiplex PCR; the TCRdb copy retains only in-frame clones and omits some. The table records under 200,000 clones, 80% to 85% of them present only once. The sequenced sample consisted of PBMCs. The gene calls are TRBV7-3 and TRBJ1-1, with a weak D call TRBD1 (5 bases). This sequence was found in a human donor in good health. The CDR3 reads CASSFPGGEAFF. The CDR3 nucleotides read TGTGCCAGCAGCTTTCCGGGGGGAGAAGCTTTCTTT.